A selection of T cell receptor beta chains follows, all from one sample in a study of blood T cell repertoires in COVID-19. Measured with immunoSEQ multiplex PCR; TCRdb has only the in-frame clones, and not every one. The sample lists more than 150,000 clones; 80% to 85% were seen once. Specimen: peripheral blood. These receptors all come from a woman aged 30 to 39 with acute or convalescent COVID-19. Each CDR3 is given with its conserved first and last residue. D genes are given only for firm matches. Clone size is given for some rows only: seen once, a few or many times, or a class if the clone is expanded.

size: once; D: TRBD1; V: TRBV28; J: TRBJ1-2; CDR3: CASSLLDRGYGYTF; DNA: TGTGCCAGCAGTTTACTCGACAGGGGGTATGGCTACACCTTC
size: NA; D: NA; V: TRBV10-1; J: TRBJ2-7; CDR3: CASSLDPSSYEQYF; DNA: TGCGCCAGCAGTCTAGACCCCAGCTCCTACGAGCAGTACTTC
size: NA; D: NA; V: TRBV30; J: TRBJ2-7; CDR3: CAWSPGIGSYEQYF; DNA: TGTGCCTGGAGTCCAGGAATAGGCTCCTACGAGCAGTACTTC
size: NA; D: NA; V: TRBV21-1; J: TRBJ1-2; CDR3: CASSKAGCGNGYTF; DNA: TGTGCCAGCAGCAAAGCCGGTTGTGGTAATGGCTACACCTTC
size: medium-sized; D: TRBD1; V: TRBV27; J: TRBJ1-4; CDR3: CASSSGGGPSTNEKLFF; DNA: TGTGCCAGCAGTTCAGGGGGCGGCCCTTCAACTAATGAAAAACTGTTTTTT
size: NA; D: NA; V: TRBV4-2; J: TRBJ1-1; CDR3: CASSQTLGGNTEAFF; DNA: TGTGCCAGCAGCCAGACGTTAGGAGGGAACACTGAAGCTTTCTTT
size: NA; D: NA; V: TRBV5-1; J: TRBJ1-5; CDR3: CASSSDPGSNQPQHF; DNA: TGCGCCAGCAGCTCGGATCCAGGGAGCAATCAGCCCCAGCATTTT
size: once; D: NA; V: TRBV27; J: TRBJ2-7; CDR3: CASSSSRDKSSYEQYF; DNA: TGTGCCAGCAGTTCCTCCCGGGACAAAAGCTCCTACGAGCAGTACTTC
size: NA; D: NA; V: TRBV27; J: TRBJ1-1; CDR3: CASRGRGLENTEAFF; DNA: TGTGCCAGCAGGGGGAGGGGGTTGGAGAACACTGAAGCTTTCTTT
size: NA; D: NA; V: TRBV7-3; J: TRBJ1-1; CDR3: CASREGPNTEAFF; DNA: TGTGCCAGCAGGGAGGGCCCGAACACTGAAGCTTTCTTT
size: NA; D: TRBD2; V: TRBV19; J: TRBJ2-3; CDR3: CASSIAGRSTDTQYF; DNA: TGTGCCAGTTCCATAGCGGGCCGTAGCACAGATACGCAGTATTTT
size: once; D: NA; V: TRBV5-1; J: TRBJ2-1; CDR3: CASSLWAKSSSYNEQFF; DNA: TGCGCCAGCAGCTTGTGGGCAAAATCAAGCTCCTACAATGAGCAGTTCTTC
size: many; D: NA; V: TRBV3-1/TRBV3-2; J: TRBJ1-2; CDR3: CASSPNPNAGYGYTF; DNA: TGTGCCAGCAGCCCTAATCCGAACGCCGGTTATGGCTACACCTTC
size: few; D: NA; V: TRBV7-8; J: TRBJ2-7; CDR3: CASSPRTAGFYEQYF; DNA: TGTGCCAGCAGCCCCCGGACAGCTGGATTCTACGAGCAGTACTTC
size: few; D: TRBD2; V: TRBV6-5; J: TRBJ2-1; CDR3: CASSSGTSVYNEQFF; DNA: TGTGCCAGCAGCTCCGGGACTAGCGTTTACAATGAGCAGTTCTTC
size: NA; D: TRBD1; V: TRBV2; J: TRBJ2-7; CDR3: CASTGTGNYEQYF; DNA: TGTGCCAGCACCGGGACAGGTAACTACGAGCAGTACTTC
size: NA; D: NA; V: TRBV6-2/TRBV6-3; J: TRBJ1-1; CDR3: CASSFSTGNTEAFF; DNA: TGTGCCAGCAGTTTTAGTACGGGGAACACTGAAGCTTTCTTT
size: NA; D: NA; V: TRBV28; J: TRBJ2-7; CDR3: CASSPGGIYYEQYF; DNA: TGTGCCAGCAGTCCTGGGGGGATTTACTACGAGCAGTACTTC
size: NA; D: NA; V: TRBV18; J: TRBJ1-2; CDR3: CASSPMGAHYGYTF; DNA: TGTGCCAGCTCACCAATGGGGGCACACTATGGCTACACCTTC
size: NA; D: NA; V: TRBV5-1; J: TRBJ2-1; CDR3: CASSYTGGAYNEQFF; DNA: TGCGCCAGCAGTTATACAGGGGGGGCCTACAATGAGCAGTTCTTC
size: NA; D: NA; V: TRBV19; J: TRBJ1-1; CDR3: CASSMDSYMNTEAFF; DNA: TGTGCCAGTAGCATGGACAGCTACATGAACACTGAAGCTTTCTTT
size: NA; D: TRBD1; V: TRBV9; J: TRBJ2-2; CDR3: CASSPDRGQGTGELFF; DNA: TGTGCCAGCAGCCCTGACAGGGGGCAAGGCACCGGGGAGCTGTTTTTT
size: NA; D: TRBD1; V: TRBV28; J: TRBJ2-3; CDR3: CASSLPGQGVKTYTQYF; DNA: TGTGCCAGCAGTTTACCCGGACAGGGGGTAAAAACTTATACGCAGTATTTT
size: NA; D: TRBD1; V: TRBV5-1; J: TRBJ2-5; CDR3: CASSLSSGGKETQYF; DNA: TGCGCCAGCAGCTTGTCTTCAGGGGGCAAAGAGACCCAGTACTTC
size: once; D: TRBD1; V: TRBV12-3/TRBV12-4; J: TRBJ1-1; CDR3: CASFSGQRRAFF; DNA: TGTGCCAGCTTCTCGGGACAGCGGCGAGCTTTCTTT
size: NA; D: NA; V: TRBV4-3; J: TRBJ1-1; CDR3: CASSLNIGETEAFF; DNA: TGCGCCAGCAGCCTTAACATCGGGGAAACTGAAGCTTTCTTT
size: NA; D: TRBD2; V: TRBV9; J: TRBJ2-1; CDR3: CASSVGTSGGVHEQFF; DNA: TGTGCCAGCAGCGTAGGGACTAGCGGGGGGGTCCATGAGCAGTTCTTC
size: NA; D: TRBD1; V: TRBV12-3/TRBV12-4; J: TRBJ1-6; CDR3: CASTPTGNSPLHF; DNA: TGTGCCAGCACCCCGACAGGGAATTCACCCCTCCACTTT
size: NA; D: TRBD1; V: TRBV29-1; J: TRBJ2-5; CDR3: CSVGAGTDTQETQYF; DNA: TGCAGCGTGGGGGCCGGGACAGATACCCAAGAGACCCAGTACTTC
size: NA; D: NA; V: TRBV4-1; J: TRBJ1-1; CDR3: CASSQDSGTEAFF; DNA: TGCGCCAGCAGCCAAGATTCCGGGACTGAAGCTTTCTTT
size: NA; D: TRBD1; V: TRBV29-1; J: TRBJ1-2; CDR3: CSVHTQGAYGYTF; DNA: TGCAGCGTTCATACCCAGGGGGCCTATGGCTACACCTTC
size: NA; D: TRBD1; V: TRBV11-1; J: TRBJ1-1; CDR3: CASSLQTGFTTEAFF; DNA: TGTGCCAGCAGCTTACAGACAGGGTTCACCACTGAAGCTTTCTTT
size: once; D: TRBD1; V: TRBV5-1; J: TRBJ1-1; CDR3: CASSLKQGAVGEAFF; DNA: TGCGCCAGCAGCTTGAAACAGGGGGCTGTCGGTGAAGCTTTCTTT